This T cell receptor beta chain appears in the sequencing data of a study of T cells in Graves' hyperthyroidism and ophthalmopathy. The source material, RNA transcripts, was used to amplify TCR beta CDR3 regions. First-round RT-PCR targeting the TCR CDR3 was performed with the HTBI primer set. TCRdb reprocessed the multiplex PCR reads with MiXCR, giving one entry per CDR3 protein. The sample lists nearly 250,000 distinct CDR3 sequences, about 15% occurring once. The origin of this receptor is a woman aged 18-29 years with Graves' ophthalmopathy. The sequenced sample consisted of blood.

The DNA for the CDR3 is TGTGCCAGTACGCTGGGACAGAATTCACCCCTCCACTTT. Translated: CASTLGQNSPLHF. The genes are TRBV6-1 and TRBJ1-6, with 7 positions matching TRBD1. The CDR3 is 13 residues long. Germline trimming cut 9 bases from V and 7 bases from J; bases unmatched to any gene: 6. Per germline, CDR1 MNHNS and CDR2 SASEGT.